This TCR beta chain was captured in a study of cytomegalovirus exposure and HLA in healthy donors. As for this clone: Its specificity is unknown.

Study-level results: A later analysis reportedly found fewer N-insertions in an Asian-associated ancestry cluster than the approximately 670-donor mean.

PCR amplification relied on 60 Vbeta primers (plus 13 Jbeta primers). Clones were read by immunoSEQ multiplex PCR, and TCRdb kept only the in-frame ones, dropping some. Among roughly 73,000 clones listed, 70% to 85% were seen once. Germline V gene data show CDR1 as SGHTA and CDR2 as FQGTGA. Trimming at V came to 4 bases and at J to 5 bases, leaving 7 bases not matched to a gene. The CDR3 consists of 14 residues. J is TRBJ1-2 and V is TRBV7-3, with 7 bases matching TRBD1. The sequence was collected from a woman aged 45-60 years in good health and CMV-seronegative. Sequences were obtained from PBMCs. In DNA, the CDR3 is TGTGCCAGCAGCTCCGGGACAGAGGGGTATGGCTACACCTTC. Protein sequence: CASSSGTEGYGYTF.